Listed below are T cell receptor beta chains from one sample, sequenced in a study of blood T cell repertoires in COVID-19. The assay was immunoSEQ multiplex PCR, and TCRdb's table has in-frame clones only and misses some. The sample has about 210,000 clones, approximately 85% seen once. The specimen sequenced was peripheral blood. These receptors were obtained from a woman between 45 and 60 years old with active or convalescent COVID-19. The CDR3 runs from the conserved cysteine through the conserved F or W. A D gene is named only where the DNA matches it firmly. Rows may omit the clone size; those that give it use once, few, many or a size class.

CDR3 protein: CASSKGQGRNEQFF
CDR3 DNA: TGTGCCAGCAGCAAGGGACAGGGGAGAAATGAGCAGTTCTTC
clone size: .
J gene: TRBJ2-1
D gene: TRBD1
V gene: TRBV7-9

CDR3 protein: CASSSLGAVYGYTF
CDR3 DNA: TGTGCCAGCAGTTCCCTGGGGGCGGTCTATGGCTACACCTTC
clone size: few
J gene: TRBJ1-2
D gene: .
V gene: TRBV27

CDR3 protein: CASIRQVGQPQHF
CDR3 DNA: TGTGCCAGCATTAGACAGGTTGGCCAGCCCCAGCATTTT
clone size: .
J gene: TRBJ1-5
D gene: .
V gene: TRBV2

CDR3 protein: CASRQGRSGANVLTF
CDR3 DNA: TGTGCCAGCAGACAGGGCCGCTCTGGGGCCAACGTCCTGACTTTC
clone size: .
J gene: TRBJ2-6
D gene: .
V gene: TRBV2

CDR3 protein: CASHPGISYNEQFF
CDR3 DNA: TGTGCCAGCCACCCAGGGATATCCTACAATGAGCAGTTCTTC
clone size: .
J gene: TRBJ2-1
D gene: .
V gene: TRBV19

CDR3 protein: CASSATYDSYNEQFF
CDR3 DNA: TGTGCCAGCAGTGCCACCTACGATTCCTACAATGAGCAGTTCTTC
clone size: .
J gene: TRBJ2-1
D gene: .
V gene: TRBV28

CDR3 protein: CASSLAGAPNTGELFF
CDR3 DNA: TGCGCCAGCAGCTTGGCAGGGGCACCGAACACCGGGGAGCTGTTTTTT
clone size: once
J gene: TRBJ2-2
D gene: .
V gene: TRBV5-1

CDR3 protein: CASSVAGGDEKLFF
CDR3 DNA: TGTGCCAGCAGTGTGGCGGGGGGTGATGAAAAACTGTTTTTT
clone size: once
J gene: TRBJ1-4
D gene: .
V gene: TRBV25-1

CDR3 protein: CASSPTGANVLTF
CDR3 DNA: TGTGCCAGCAGCCCCACTGGGGCCAACGTCCTGACTTTC
clone size: .
J gene: TRBJ2-6
D gene: .
V gene: TRBV5-4

CDR3 protein: CASSGGLYNEQFF
CDR3 DNA: TGCGCCAGCAGTGGGGGACTTTACAATGAGCAGTTCTTC
clone size: few
J gene: TRBJ2-1
D gene: .
V gene: TRBV10-1

CDR3 protein: CASSQEKPREGNTIYF
CDR3 DNA: TGCGCCAGCAGCCAAGAGAAGCCAAGAGAGGGAAACACCATATATTTT
clone size: .
J gene: TRBJ1-3
D gene: .
V gene: TRBV4-1

CDR3 protein: CASKGEKGSPLHF
CDR3 DNA: TGTGCCAGCAAAGGGGAAAAAGGGTCACCCCTCCACTTT
clone size: .
J gene: TRBJ1-6
D gene: .
V gene: TRBV25-1

CDR3 protein: CASTLNRLAGVTGELFF
CDR3 DNA: TGTGCCAGCACCTTAAACCGGCTAGCGGGAGTCACCGGGGAGCTGTTTTTT
clone size: .
J gene: TRBJ2-2
D gene: TRBD2
V gene: TRBV5-4

CDR3 protein: CASSFQGETNYGYTF
CDR3 DNA: TGCGCCAGCAGCTTCCAGGGTGAAACTAACTATGGCTACACCTTC
clone size: .
J gene: TRBJ1-2
D gene: .
V gene: TRBV5-1

CDR3 protein: CASTGGGTLPSTDTQYF
CDR3 DNA: TGTGCCAGCACTGGCGGGGGGACTCTCCCCAGCACAGATACGCAGTATTTT
clone size: .
J gene: TRBJ2-3
D gene: TRBD2
V gene: TRBV2

CDR3 protein: CASSVAGWYTEAFF
CDR3 DNA: TGTGCCAGCAGCGTCGCGGGGTGGTACACTGAAGCTTTCTTT
clone size: .
J gene: TRBJ1-1
D gene: .
V gene: TRBV7-2

CDR3 protein: CASSSPLFSGIQYF
CDR3 DNA: TGTGCCAGCAGTTCACCCTTATTTAGTGGCATTCAGTACTTC
clone size: .
J gene: TRBJ2-4
D gene: .
V gene: TRBV28

CDR3 protein: CASSRSSTPAYEQYF
CDR3 DNA: TGTGCCAGTAGTCGGTCCTCGACTCCAGCCTACGAGCAGTACTTC
clone size: .
J gene: TRBJ2-7
D gene: .
V gene: TRBV19

CDR3 protein: CASGLAGEYEQYF
CDR3 DNA: TGCGCCAGCGGACTAGCGGGAGAATACGAGCAGTACTTC
clone size: .
J gene: TRBJ2-7
D gene: TRBD2
V gene: TRBV10-2

CDR3 protein: CATSRDRDSSYEQYF
CDR3 DNA: TGTGCCACCAGCAGAGATAGGGACAGCTCCTACGAGCAGTACTTC
clone size: .
J gene: TRBJ2-7
D gene: TRBD1
V gene: TRBV15

CDR3 protein: CASSMGQTNYGYTF
CDR3 DNA: TGTGCCAGTAGTATGGGGCAGACGAACTATGGCTACACCTTC
clone size: .
J gene: TRBJ1-2
D gene: .
V gene: TRBV19

CDR3 protein: CASSSTGDPADTQYF
CDR3 DNA: TGTGCCAGCAGCTCCACAGGGGACCCCGCAGATACGCAGTATTTT
clone size: .
J gene: TRBJ2-3
D gene: TRBD1
V gene: TRBV28

CDR3 protein: CASSPSRGYTEAFF
CDR3 DNA: TGTGCCAGCAGCCCCTCGCGGGGTTACACTGAAGCTTTCTTT
clone size: .
J gene: TRBJ1-1
D gene: .
V gene: TRBV7-9

CDR3 protein: CASSLVRGTGLTANEKLFF
CDR3 DNA: TGTGCCAGCAGCTTAGTACGAGGGACAGGTCTCACGGCTAATGAAAAACTGTTTTTT
clone size: .
J gene: TRBJ1-4
D gene: TRBD1
V gene: TRBV7-9

CDR3 protein: CASSLALQRSSYNEQFF
CDR3 DNA: TGCGCCAGCAGCTTGGCTTTGCAGCGGAGCTCCTACAATGAGCAGTTCTTC
clone size: few
J gene: TRBJ2-1
D gene: .
V gene: TRBV5-1

CDR3 protein: CASSEAGGGAYEQFF
CDR3 DNA: TGTGCCAGCAGTGAAGCGGGCGGGGGGGCCTATGAGCAGTTCTTC
clone size: .
J gene: TRBJ2-1
D gene: TRBD2
V gene: TRBV6-1

CDR3 protein: CASSLGLVNTGELFF
CDR3 DNA: TGTGCCAGCAGCCTGGGACTCGTGAACACCGGGGAGCTGTTTTTT
clone size: .
J gene: TRBJ2-2
D gene: .
V gene: TRBV5-6

CDR3 protein: CASSQSLAGGKRLIEQFF
CDR3 DNA: TGTGCCAGCAGCCAATCTTTGGCAGGGGGTAAGCGTTTGATTGAGCAGTTCTTC
clone size: .
J gene: TRBJ2-1
D gene: TRBD1
V gene: TRBV14

CDR3 protein: CASSLASGAYNEQFF
CDR3 DNA: TGCGCCAGCAGCTTGGCTAGCGGTGCCTACAATGAGCAGTTCTTC
clone size: .
J gene: TRBJ2-1
D gene: TRBD2
V gene: TRBV5-1

CDR3 protein: CASSQTGTGTYGYTF
CDR3 DNA: TGTGCCAGCAGCCAGACCGGGACAGGGACATACGGCTACACCTTC
clone size: .
J gene: TRBJ1-2
D gene: TRBD1
V gene: TRBV5-6

CDR3 protein: CATSDGRQGAYEQYF
CDR3 DNA: TGTGCCACCAGTGATGGGAGACAGGGGGCCTACGAGCAGTACTTC
clone size: .
J gene: TRBJ2-7
D gene: TRBD1
V gene: TRBV24-1

CDR3 protein: CASSPTGLNYGYTF
CDR3 DNA: TGTGCCAGCAGTCCGACAGGGCTAAACTATGGCTACACCTTC
clone size: .
J gene: TRBJ1-2
D gene: TRBD1
V gene: TRBV5-4

CDR3 protein: CASSLGRAPHEQYF
CDR3 DNA: TGTGCCAGCAGCTTAGGCAGGGCCCCCCACGAGCAGTACTTC
clone size: .
J gene: TRBJ2-7
D gene: .
V gene: TRBV7-2

CDR3 protein: CASTRSSPRTEAFF
CDR3 DNA: TGTGCCAGCACCCGATCCTCCCCCCGGACTGAAGCTTTCTTT
clone size: .
J gene: TRBJ1-1
D gene: .
V gene: TRBV6-5

CDR3 protein: CASSLGFGPGGSYEQYF
CDR3 DNA: .
clone size: .
J gene: TRBJ2-7
D gene: .
V gene: TRBV7-3

CDR3 protein: CASSPTSGGYTDTQYF
CDR3 DNA: TGTGCCAGCAGCCCGACTAGCGGGGGATACACAGATACGCAGTATTTT
clone size: .
J gene: TRBJ2-3
D gene: TRBD2
V gene: TRBV7-9

CDR3 protein: CASRGTGKNYEQYF
CDR3 DNA: TGTGCCAGCAGAGGGACAGGGAAAAACTACGAGCAGTACTTC
clone size: .
J gene: TRBJ2-7
D gene: TRBD1
V gene: TRBV28

CDR3 protein: CATSAQGASGNTIYF
CDR3 DNA: TGTGCCACCAGTGCCCAGGGGGCGTCTGGAAACACCATATATTTT
clone size: once
J gene: TRBJ1-3
D gene: TRBD1
V gene: TRBV24-1

CDR3 protein: CASSSTRTGTVTDTQYF
CDR3 DNA: TGTGCCAGCAGCTCCACCAGGACAGGGACAGTCACAGATACGCAGTATTTT
clone size: .
J gene: TRBJ2-3
D gene: TRBD1
V gene: TRBV11-2

CDR3 protein: CASSARDRGMNTEAFF
CDR3 DNA: TGTGCCAGCAGCGCCCGGGACAGGGGAATGAACACTGAAGCTTTCTTT
clone size: few
J gene: TRBJ1-1
D gene: TRBD1
V gene: TRBV11-1

CDR3 protein: CASSEESGGGQPQHF
CDR3 DNA: TGTGCCAGCAGTGAAGAGTCAGGGGGCGGACAGCCCCAGCATTTT
clone size: .
J gene: TRBJ1-5
D gene: TRBD1
V gene: TRBV6-1

CDR3 protein: CASSFRTEEAFF
CDR3 DNA: TGTGCCAGCAGTTTCCGTACAGAAGAAGCTTTCTTT
clone size: .
J gene: TRBJ1-1
D gene: .
V gene: TRBV2

CDR3 protein: CAWRARGYADEKLFF
CDR3 DNA: TGTGCCTGGAGGGCCCGGGGGTACGCGGATGAAAAACTGTTTTTT
clone size: .
J gene: TRBJ1-4
D gene: .
V gene: TRBV30

CDR3 protein: CASSPKNLMRQTYEQYF
CDR3 DNA: TGTGCCAGCTCACCAAAAAATTTAATGAGACAGACCTACGAGCAGTACTTC
clone size: .
J gene: TRBJ2-7
D gene: .
V gene: TRBV18

CDR3 protein: CASSVAQQGADTQYF
CDR3 DNA: TGTGCCAGCAGTGTAGCTCAGCAGGGGGCAGATACGCAGTATTTT
clone size: .
J gene: TRBJ2-3
D gene: TRBD1
V gene: TRBV2

CDR3 protein: CASSLQGMNTEAFF
CDR3 DNA: TGTGCCAGCAGTTTACAGGGGATGAACACTGAAGCTTTCTTT
clone size: .
J gene: TRBJ1-1
D gene: TRBD1
V gene: TRBV2

CDR3 protein: CASSGRGRPSYEQYF
CDR3 DNA: TGTGCCAGCAGTGGACGCGGGAGGCCCTCCTACGAGCAGTACTTC
clone size: .
J gene: TRBJ2-7
D gene: TRBD2
V gene: TRBV28

CDR3 protein: CASSFGTGGFDTQYF
CDR3 DNA: TGTGCCAGCAGCTTCGGCACCGGAGGGTTCGATACGCAGTATTTT
clone size: .
J gene: TRBJ2-3
D gene: .
V gene: TRBV5-6

CDR3 protein: CASSLLTGTSGSWSYNEQFF
CDR3 DNA: TGTGCCAGCAGTTTACTCACCGGGACTAGCGGTTCCTGGTCCTACAATGAGCAGTTCTTC
clone size: .
J gene: TRBJ2-1
D gene: TRBD2
V gene: TRBV27

CDR3 protein: CATSRDHRGGNYGYTF
CDR3 DNA: TGTGCCACCAGCAGAGACCACAGGGGGGGGAACTATGGCTACACCTTC
clone size: .
J gene: TRBJ1-2
D gene: TRBD1
V gene: TRBV15

CDR3 protein: CASTIANTGELFF
CDR3 DNA: TGTGCCAGCACCATAGCTAACACCGGGGAGCTGTTTTTT
clone size: few
J gene: TRBJ2-2
D gene: .
V gene: TRBV13

CDR3 protein: CASRFSNDRDFYGYTF
CDR3 DNA: TGTGCCAGCAGATTCTCGAATGACAGGGATTTCTATGGCTACACCTTC
clone size: many
J gene: TRBJ1-2
D gene: TRBD1
V gene: TRBV13

CDR3 protein: CANPRDRGSTGELFF
CDR3 DNA: TGTGCCAACCCCCGGGACAGGGGAAGCACCGGGGAGCTGTTTTTT
clone size: .
J gene: TRBJ2-2
D gene: .
V gene: TRBV21-1

CDR3 protein: CASSDGQGASLGYTF
CDR3 DNA: TGTGCCAGCAGTGACGGGCAGGGGGCGAGTCTTGGCTACACCTTC
clone size: .
J gene: TRBJ1-2
D gene: TRBD1
V gene: TRBV6-4

CDR3 protein: CATLPGQGFAEAFF
CDR3 DNA: TGTGCCACCCTACCGGGACAGGGGTTCGCTGAAGCTTTCTTT
clone size: once
J gene: TRBJ1-1
D gene: TRBD1
V gene: TRBV10-3